One sample yielded the 2 T cell receptor beta chains listed below, sequenced in a study of cytomegalovirus exposure and HLA in healthy donors (dated by TCRdb to between 2016 and 2019). Library construction relied on the immunoSEQ multiplex PCR assay. A mixture of 60 forward primers for TCR Vbeta segments and 13 reverse primers for TCR Jbeta segments was used in the multiplex PCR. In its TCRdb copy, this immuneACCESS table keeps in-frame sequences only and misses some clones. Where compared with another copy, unresolved V genes explain less than half of these, and the others have no known cause. Recorded for this sample are about 80,000 clones; about 80% of them occurred a single time. The ten largest clonotypes hold around 23% of the sample. Material for sequencing was PBMCs. The receptor source for this set is a woman between 50 and 59 years old in good health and CMV-seropositive.

The chain uses TRBV7-9 and TRBJ2-5, with TRBD1 as a possible D gene (6 bases). From germline, CDR1 is SEHNR and CDR2 FQNEAQ (reference sequence). V lost 8 bases and J lost 1, with 14 bases in between. This CDR3 contains 14 residues. CDR3 nucleotide sequence: TGTGCCAGCCTACAGGGCCAACTCCAAGAGACCCAGTACTTC. This translates into CASLQGQLQETQYF.

This chain connects TRBV9 to TRBJ2-2; D is uncertain. V was pared by 0 bases and J by 8 bases, with 8 bases between. CDR3 size: 13 residues. Germline V CDR1 and CDR2: SGDLS, YYNGEE. CDR3 DNA: TGTGCCAGCAGCGTAGGTATTCGGGGGGAGCTGTTTTTT. Translated, it gives CASSVGIRGELFF.